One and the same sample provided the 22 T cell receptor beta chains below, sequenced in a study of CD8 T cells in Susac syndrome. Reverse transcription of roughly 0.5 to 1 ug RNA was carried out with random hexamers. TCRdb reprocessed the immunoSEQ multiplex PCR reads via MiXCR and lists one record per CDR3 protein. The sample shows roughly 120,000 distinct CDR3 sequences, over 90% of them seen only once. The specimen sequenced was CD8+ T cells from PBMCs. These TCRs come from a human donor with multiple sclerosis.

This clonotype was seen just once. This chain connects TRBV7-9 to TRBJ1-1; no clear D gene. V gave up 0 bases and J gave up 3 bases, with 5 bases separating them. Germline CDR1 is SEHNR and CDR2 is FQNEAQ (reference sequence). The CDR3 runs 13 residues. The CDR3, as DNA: TGTGCCAGCAGCTTAGCCTACGACACTGAAGCTTTCTTT. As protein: CASSLAYDTEAFF.

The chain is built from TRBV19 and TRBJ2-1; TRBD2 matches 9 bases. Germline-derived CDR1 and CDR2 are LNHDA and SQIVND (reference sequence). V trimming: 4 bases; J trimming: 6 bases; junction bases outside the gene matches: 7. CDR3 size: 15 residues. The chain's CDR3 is CASSTPGLAPNEQFF. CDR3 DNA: TGTGCCAGTAGTACACCGGGACTAGCCCCCAATGAGCAGTTCTTC.

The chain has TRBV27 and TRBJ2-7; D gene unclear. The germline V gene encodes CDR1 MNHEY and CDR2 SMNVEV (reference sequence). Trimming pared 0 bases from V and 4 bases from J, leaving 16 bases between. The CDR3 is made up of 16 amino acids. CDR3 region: CASSLSWSTQDYEQYF. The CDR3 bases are TGTGCCAGCAGTTTATCGTGGTCGACCCAAGATTACGAGCAGTACTTC.

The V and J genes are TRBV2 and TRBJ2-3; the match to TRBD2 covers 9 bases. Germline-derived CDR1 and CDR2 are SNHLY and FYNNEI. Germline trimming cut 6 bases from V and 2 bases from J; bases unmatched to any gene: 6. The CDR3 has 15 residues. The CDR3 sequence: CASRGTSLNTDTQYF. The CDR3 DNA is TGTGCCAGCAGGGGGACTAGCCTGAACACAGATACGCAGTATTTT.

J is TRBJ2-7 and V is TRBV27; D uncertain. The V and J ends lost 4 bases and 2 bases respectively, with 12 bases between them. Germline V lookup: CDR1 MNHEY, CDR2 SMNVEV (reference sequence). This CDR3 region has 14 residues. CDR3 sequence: CASSSYSEPYEQYV. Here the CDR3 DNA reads TGTGCCAGCAGTTCCTACTCGGAACCCTACGAGCAGTACGTC.

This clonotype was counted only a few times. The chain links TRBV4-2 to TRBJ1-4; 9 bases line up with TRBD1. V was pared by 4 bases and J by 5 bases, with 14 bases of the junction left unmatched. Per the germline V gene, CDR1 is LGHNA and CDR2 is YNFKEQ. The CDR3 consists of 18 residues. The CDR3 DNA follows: TGTGCCAGCAGCCGCCGTCCCTCGACAGGGGGATTAAATGAAAAACTGTTTTTT. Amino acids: CASSRRPSTGGLNEKLFF.

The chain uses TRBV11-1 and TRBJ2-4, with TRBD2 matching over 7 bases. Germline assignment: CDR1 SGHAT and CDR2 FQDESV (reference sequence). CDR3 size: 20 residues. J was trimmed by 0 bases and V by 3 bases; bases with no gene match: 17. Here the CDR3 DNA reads TGTGCCAGCAGCTTCGACCCCGGGGGGAGGACGGCCCTAGCCAAAAACATTCAGTACTTC. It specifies CASSFDPGGRTALAKNIQYF. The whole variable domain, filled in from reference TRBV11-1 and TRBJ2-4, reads EAEVAQSPRYKITEKSQAVAFWCDPISGHATLYWYRQILGQGPELLVQFQDESVVDDSQLPKDRFSAERLKGVDSTLKIQPAELGDSAMYLCASSFDPGGRTALAKNIQYFGAGTRLSVL.

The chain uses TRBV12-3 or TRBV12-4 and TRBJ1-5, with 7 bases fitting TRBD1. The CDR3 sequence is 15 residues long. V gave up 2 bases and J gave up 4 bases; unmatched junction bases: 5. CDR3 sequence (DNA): TGTGCCAGCAGTTTAACTTCAGGGGGGAATCAGCCCCAGCATTTT. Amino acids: CASSLTSGGNQPQHF.

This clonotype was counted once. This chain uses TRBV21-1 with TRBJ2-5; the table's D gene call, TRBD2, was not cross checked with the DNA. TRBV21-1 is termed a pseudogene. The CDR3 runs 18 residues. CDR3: CASSKEETSGSGGETQYF. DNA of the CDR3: TGTGCCAGCAGCAAAGAGGAGACTAGCGGGAGCGGAGGAGAGACCCAGTACTTC.

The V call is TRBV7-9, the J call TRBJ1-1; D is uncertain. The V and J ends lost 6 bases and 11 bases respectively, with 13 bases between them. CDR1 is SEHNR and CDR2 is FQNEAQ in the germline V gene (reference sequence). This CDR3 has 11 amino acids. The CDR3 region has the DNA TGTGCCAGCAGGTCGAGTGATGAGGCTTTCTTT. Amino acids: CASRSSDEAFF.

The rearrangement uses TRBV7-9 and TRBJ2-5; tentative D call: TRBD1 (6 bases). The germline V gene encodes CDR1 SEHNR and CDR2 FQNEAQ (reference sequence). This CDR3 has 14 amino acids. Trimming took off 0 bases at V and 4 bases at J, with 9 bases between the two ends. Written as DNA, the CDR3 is TGTGCCAGCAGCTTAGCCGGGACACGAGAGACCCAGTACTTC. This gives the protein CASSLAGTRETQYF.

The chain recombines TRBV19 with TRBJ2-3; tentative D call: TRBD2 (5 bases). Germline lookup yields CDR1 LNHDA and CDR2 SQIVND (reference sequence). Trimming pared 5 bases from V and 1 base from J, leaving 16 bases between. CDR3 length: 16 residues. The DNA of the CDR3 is TGTGCCAGTAGTGCCCGACTATGGTGGCGCACAGATACGCAGTATTTT. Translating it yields CASSARLWWRTDTQYF.

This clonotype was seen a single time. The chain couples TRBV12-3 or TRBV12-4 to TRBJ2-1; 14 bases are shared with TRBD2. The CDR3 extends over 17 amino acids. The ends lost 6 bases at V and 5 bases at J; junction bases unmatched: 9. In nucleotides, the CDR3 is TGTGCCAGCAGGGCGCCGGGACTAGCGGGAGACGACAATGAGCAGTTCTTC. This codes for CASRAPGLAGDDNEQFF.

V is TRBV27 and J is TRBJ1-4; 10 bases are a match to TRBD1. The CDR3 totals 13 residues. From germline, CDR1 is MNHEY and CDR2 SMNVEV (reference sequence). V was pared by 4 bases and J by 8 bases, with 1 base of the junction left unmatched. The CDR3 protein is CASSWDRGEKLFF. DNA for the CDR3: TGTGCCAGCAGTTGGGACAGGGGAGAAAAACTGTTTTTT.

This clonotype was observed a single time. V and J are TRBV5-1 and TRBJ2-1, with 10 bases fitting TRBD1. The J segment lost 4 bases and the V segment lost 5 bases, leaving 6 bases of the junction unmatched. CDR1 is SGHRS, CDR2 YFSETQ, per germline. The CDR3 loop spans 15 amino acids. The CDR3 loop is CASSSDRGVYNEQFF. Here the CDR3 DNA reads TGCGCCAGCAGTTCGGACAGGGGGGTTTACAATGAGCAGTTCTTC.

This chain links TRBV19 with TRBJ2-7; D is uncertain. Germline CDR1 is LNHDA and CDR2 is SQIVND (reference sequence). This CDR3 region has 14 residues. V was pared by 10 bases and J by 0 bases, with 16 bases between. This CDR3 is CANCGPNSSYEQYF. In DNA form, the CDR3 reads TGTGCCAACTGCGGACCAAATAGCTCCTACGAGCAGTACTTC. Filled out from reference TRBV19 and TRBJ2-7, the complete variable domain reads DGGITQSPKYLFRKEGQNVTLSCEQNLNHDAMYWYRQDPGQGLRLIYYSQIVNDFQKGDIAEGYSVSREKKESFPLTVTSAQKNPTAFYLCANCGPNSSYEQYFGPGTRLTVT.

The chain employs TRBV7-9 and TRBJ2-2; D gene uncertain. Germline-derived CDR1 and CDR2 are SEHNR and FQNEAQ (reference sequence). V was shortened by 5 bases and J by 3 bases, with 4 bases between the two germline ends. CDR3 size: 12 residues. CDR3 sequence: CASSPHTGELFF. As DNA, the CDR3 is TGTGCCAGCAGCCCCCACACCGGGGAGCTGTTTTTT.

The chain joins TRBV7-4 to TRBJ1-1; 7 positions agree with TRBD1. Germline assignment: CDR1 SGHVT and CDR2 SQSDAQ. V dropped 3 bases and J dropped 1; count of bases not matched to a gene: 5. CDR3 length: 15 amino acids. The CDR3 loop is CASSLWKGANTEAFF. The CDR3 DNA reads TGTGCCAGCAGCTTGTGGAAGGGGGCGAACACTGAAGCTTTCTTT.

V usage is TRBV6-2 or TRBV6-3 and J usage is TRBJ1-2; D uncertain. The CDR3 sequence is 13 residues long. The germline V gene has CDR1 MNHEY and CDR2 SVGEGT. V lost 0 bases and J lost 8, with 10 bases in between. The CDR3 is CASSYSTGGGYTF. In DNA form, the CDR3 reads TGTGCCAGCAGTTACTCGACGGGTGGCGGCTACACCTTC.

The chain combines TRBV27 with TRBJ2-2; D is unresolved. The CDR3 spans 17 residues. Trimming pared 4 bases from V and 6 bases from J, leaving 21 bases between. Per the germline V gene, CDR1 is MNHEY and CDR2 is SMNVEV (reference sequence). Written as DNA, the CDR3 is TGTGCCAGCAGTTCACTGGCAGGAATTCTTTATCCCGGGGAGCTGTTTTTT. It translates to CASSSLAGILYPGELFF.

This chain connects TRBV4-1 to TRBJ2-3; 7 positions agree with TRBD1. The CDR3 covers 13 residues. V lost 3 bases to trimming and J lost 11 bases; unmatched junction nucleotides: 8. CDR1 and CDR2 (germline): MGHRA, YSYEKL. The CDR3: CASSHGPGTEQYF. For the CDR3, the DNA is TGCGCCAGCAGCCACGGACCCGGGACAGAGCAGTATTTT.

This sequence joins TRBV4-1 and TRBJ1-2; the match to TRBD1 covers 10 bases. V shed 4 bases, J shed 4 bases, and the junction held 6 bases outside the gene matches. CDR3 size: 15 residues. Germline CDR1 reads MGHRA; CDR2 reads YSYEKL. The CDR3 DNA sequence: TGCGCCAGCAGCCCGGGGGACAGGGGCGGCTATGGCTACACCTTC. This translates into CASSPGDRGGYGYTF.